The sequence of this T cell receptor beta chain was determined in a study of PD-1 blockade in classical Hodgkin lymphoma. Regarding the study as a whole: In CD4+ cells, TCR diversity went up significantly by C4D1, but in CD8+ cells it did not.

Measured with immunoSEQ multiplex PCR; TCRdb has only the in-frame clones, and not every one. The sample lists tens of thousands of clones; around 78% were seen once. The time point was: cycle 4 day 1 (C4D1), after six to seven weeks of nivolumab. Patients all relapsed after autologous stem cell transplantation, and there was variation in brentuximab vedotin exposure. Remarks on this clone: Its antigen is unknown.

V lost 5 bases to trimming and J lost 9 bases, with 19 bases between them. Per the germline V gene, CDR1 is SGHTA and CDR2 is FQGTGA. The CDR3 length is 14 residues. Sequenced here: peripheral blood mononuclear cells (PBMCs), sampled before the fourth cycle of nivolumab. This rearrangement joins TRBV7-3 to TRBJ1-1, with D possibly being TRBD1 (5 bases). The source is a human donor with classical Hodgkin lymphoma. The CDR3 protein is CASSPGTVLVQAFF. The CDR3 region has the DNA TGTGCCAGCAGCCCAGGGACGGTTTTGGTTCAAGCTTTCTTT.